Each of the 9 T cell receptor beta chains below was sequenced from the same sample in a study of early T cells in non-severe SARS-CoV-2 infection. Using its own MiXCR run on the 5' RACE reads, TCRdb lists one record per CDR3 protein. In the table there are approximately 30,000 distinct CDR3 sequences, around 7% of which are singletons. Sequencing was done on a sample of whole blood. The receptors were gathered from an adult who was a healthcare worker with PCR-confirmed SARS-CoV-2 infection or an uninfected control (not recorded which).

This clonotype has just a few counts. The CDR3 protein is CASSLEGLAGAYEQYF. The CDR3 coding sequence is TGTGCCAGCAGCTTGGAGGGACTAGCGGGGGCCTACGAGCAGTACTTC. The rearrangement uses TRBV5-8 and TRBJ2-7; 14 positions match TRBD2. After removal of 0 bases from V and 2 bases from J, the junction contained 1 base not matched to a gene. The CDR3 is 16 residues long. CDR1 is SGHTS, CDR2 YDEGEE, per germline.

This clonotype was seen many times. The chain carries TRBV7-6 and TRBJ2-7, with 8 bases lining up with TRBD1. The CDR3 length is 13 residues. The germline CDR1 and CDR2 sequences are SGHVS and FNYEAQ. V lost 3 bases and J lost 5; bases outside the gene matches: 3. The CDR3 here is CASSFGQGNEQYF. DNA of the CDR3: TGTGCCAGCAGCTTCGGACAGGGAAACGAGCAGTACTTC.

This clonotype was counted ten times or more. This chain connects TRBV28 to TRBJ2-5; 7 bases fit TRBD1. Germline V lookup: CDR1 MDHEN, CDR2 SYDVKM. Trimming cost V 5 bases and J 6 bases; bases outside gene matches: 12. The CDR3 spans 15 residues. The CDR3 coding sequence is TGTGCCAGCAGTCTTACTCGACAGGGATCGAAGACCCAGTACTTC. Its protein product is CASSLTRQGSKTQYF.

This clonotype has ten or more counts. The rearrangement links TRBV12-3 or TRBV12-4 to TRBJ1-1; unclear D gene. This CDR3 has 14 residues. The V gene lost 4 bases and the J gene lost 1 base, with 10 bases spanning the gap. Here the CDR3 reads CASSYQRANTEAFF. The CDR3 DNA reads as TGTGCCAGCAGTTATCAACGGGCGAACACTGAAGCTTTCTTT.

The CDR3 region has the DNA TGCGCCAGCAGCCTACCCTCGGAAGCGGGAGTTTTAAATGAGCAGTTCTTC. Its protein product is CASSLPSEAGVLNEQFF. The chain links TRBV5-1 to TRBJ2-1; 8 nucleotides align to TRBD2. This CDR3 spans 17 amino acids. CDR1 and CDR2 from the germline V gene are SGHRS and YFSETQ. Trimming cost V 4 bases and J 7 bases; bases outside gene matches: 16.

J is TRBJ1-2 and V is TRBV20-1, with TRBD1 as a possible D gene (6 bases). V dropped 2 bases and J dropped 4 bases, with 11 bases sitting between them. This CDR3 spans 13 amino acids. Germline V gene data show CDR1 as DFQATT and CDR2 as SNEGSKA (reference sequence). CDR3 residues: CSARRQDGYGYTF. The CDR3 DNA is TGCAGTGCTAGAAGACAGGACGGCTATGGCTACACCTTC.

This clonotype came up many times. This chain joins TRBV19 and TRBJ2-1, with a weak D call TRBD1 (6 bases). This CDR3 is built from 18 residues. V shed 4 bases and J shed 4 bases, with 23 bases lying between them. Germline V CDR1 and CDR2: LNHDA, SQIVND (reference sequence). Here the CDR3 DNA reads TGTGCCAGTAGTAAAGAACTCCCCCAGGACAGAAAATACAATGAGCAGTTCTTC. This encodes CASSKELPQDRKYNEQFF.

This clonotype was counted at least ten times. The gene calls are TRBV29-1 and TRBJ2-1, with 10 bases lining up with TRBD1. CDR1 SQVTM and CDR2 ANQGSEA come from the germline V gene. Trimming took 6 bases from V and 7 from J; bases not matched to a gene: 9. The CDR3 runs to 14 residues. DNA for the CDR3: TGCAGCGTACTCCGGGACAGGGGTGGAAATGAGCAGTTCTTC. Protein sequence: CSVLRDRGGNEQFF.

The chain carries TRBV24-1 and TRBJ2-1; 8 nucleotides agree with TRBD1. The CDR3 covers 16 residues. The germline V gene encodes CDR1 KGHDR and CDR2 SFDVKD. V gave up 3 bases and J gave up 2 bases; unmatched junction bases: 5. The CDR3 region has the DNA TGTGCCACCAGTGATACCGGGACAGGCACCTACAATGAGCAGTTCTTC. This codes for CATSDTGTGTYNEQFF.